This record covers a single TCR beta chain. Antigen unknown. The data originate from a study of cytomegalovirus exposure and HLA in healthy donors. About the study: Previous work identified some 120 million unique TCR beta sequences from about 179 million T cells. Among several hundred genotyped donors, more than 65% fell in the Caucasian-associated ancestry cluster.

The germline V gene has CDR1 SGHTA and CDR2 FQGNSA. Trimming pared 6 bases from V and 6 bases from J, leaving 16 bases between. The CDR3 is made up of 14 amino acids. Study outcomes and limitations: Several V segments, TRBV6-2 and TRBV6-3 among them, could not be told apart and were dropped. Productive rates of about 87% or about 30% were seen for most TCR beta V segments in an earlier analysis.

Primers for the PCR totalled 60 Vbeta and 13 Jbeta. Clones were read by immunoSEQ multiplex PCR, and TCRdb kept only the in-frame ones, dropping some. Of some 84,000 clones in the sample, more than 50% were seen once. The TCR was taken from a woman aged 40 to 50 in good health and CMV-seropositive. The V call is TRBV7-2, the J call TRBJ2-3; D is possibly TRBD2 (6 bases). The specimen was PBMCs. This CDR3 is CASRAGLLLDTQYF. As DNA, the CDR3 is TGTGCCAGCAGGGCAGGACTACTCCTGGATACGCAGTATTTT.